The present TCR beta chain was sequenced within a study of cytomegalovirus exposure and HLA in healthy donors. Study in general: Genotyping of hundreds of donors showed that over 80% belonged to the Caucasian-associated ancestry cluster.

Study-wide results and caveats: According to the study, roughly 160 TCR beta chains were cytomegalovirus-associated. A highly shared variant cluster was judged a likely technical artifact. One variant, a missense change in DCLRE1C, was linked in a later analysis to TCR beta V- and J-gene trimming.

With 60 Vbeta and 13 Jbeta primers, the PCR was carried out. Data came from immunoSEQ multiplex PCR; TCRdb stores just in-frame clones and leaves some out. The table lists some 91,000 clones, approximately 72% of them singletons. This clone appeared a few times. Its antigen is not known. The CDR3 is made up of 15 amino acids. Germline values: CDR1 LNHDA, CDR2 SQIVND (reference sequence). Trimming took off 2 bases at V and 3 bases at J, with 14 bases between the two ends. The sample consisted of PBMCs. The chain is built from TRBV19 and TRBJ2-7; D is ambiguous. The clonotype was recovered from a man between 35 and 55 years old in good health and CMV-seropositive. The CDR3 region has the DNA TGTGCCAGTAGTATACGAGGCTTCAGCTACTACGAGCAGTACTTC. Its protein is CASSIRGFSYYEQYF.